This TCR beta chain was sequenced in a study of early T cells in non-severe SARS-CoV-2 infection. At the level of the study: Sequenced material consisted of bulk RNA (from unsorted whole blood), and chains were unpaired. Notes on the study in general: Database matching using VDJdb favored anti-spike CD8 responses, with private and CD4 specificities left missing.

The TCR library protocol was used to attach unique molecular identifiers. These identifiers were attached to individual cDNA molecules. TCRdb passed the 5' RACE reads through MiXCR, listing each CDR3 protein once. The table records about 32,000 distinct CDR3 sequences, about 10% of them present only once. Per the germline V gene, CDR1 is SQVTM and CDR2 is ANQGSEA. The CDR3 sequence is 12 residues long. Trimming took 7 bases from V and 5 from J; bases not matched to a gene: 7. This clonotype came up many times. The antigen is unknown. J is TRBJ1-2 and V is TRBV29-1; 7 positions agree with TRBD1. The sequence derives from an adult who was a healthcare worker with PCR-confirmed SARS-CoV-2 infection or an uninfected control (not recorded which). Sequenced: whole blood. The CDR3 here is CSDRTGAYGYTF. In DNA, the CDR3 is TGCAGCGACCGTACAGGGGCGTATGGCTACACCTTC. Based on the CDR3 plus reference TRBV29-1 and TRBJ1-2, the full variable domain is SAVISQKPSRDICQRGTSLTIQCQVDSQVTMMFWYRQQPGQSLTLIATANQGSEATYESGFVIDKFPISRPNLTFSTLTVSNMSPEDSSIYLCSDRTGAYGYTFGSGTRLTVV.